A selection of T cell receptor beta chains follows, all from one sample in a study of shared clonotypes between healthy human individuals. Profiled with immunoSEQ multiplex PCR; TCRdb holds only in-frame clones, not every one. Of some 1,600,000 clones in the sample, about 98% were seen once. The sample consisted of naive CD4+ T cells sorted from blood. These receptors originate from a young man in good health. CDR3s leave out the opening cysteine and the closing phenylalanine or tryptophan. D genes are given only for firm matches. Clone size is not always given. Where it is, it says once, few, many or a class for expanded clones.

CDR3aa: ASSRPSLLGELYEQY; d_gene: .; v_gene: TRBV28; abundance: .
CDR3aa: ASSLYRGRTDTQY; d_gene: .; v_gene: TRBV5-1; abundance: .
CDR3aa: ASSLRDGPYGYT; d_gene: .; v_gene: TRBV11-2; abundance: once
CDR3aa: AWNRVTGNTIY; d_gene: .; v_gene: TRBV30; abundance: .
CDR3aa: ASRLAGLQETQY; d_gene: TRBD2; v_gene: TRBV5-1; abundance: .
CDR3aa: SASTGARTDTQY; d_gene: TRBD1; v_gene: TRBV29-1; abundance: .
CDR3aa: ASSTRDLRFEQY; d_gene: .; v_gene: TRBV5-1; abundance: .
CDR3aa: ASSFSLGTFNTGELF; d_gene: .; v_gene: TRBV11-3; abundance: .
CDR3aa: ASRVWGAYEKLF; d_gene: .; v_gene: TRBV2; abundance: .
CDR3aa: ASSAGPFRTQEQY; d_gene: .; v_gene: TRBV7-8; abundance: .
CDR3aa: ASTPDANTGELF; d_gene: .; v_gene: TRBV5-1; abundance: .
CDR3aa: ASSLNSLYEQY; d_gene: .; v_gene: TRBV18; abundance: .
CDR3aa: ASSSIMGPRANTGELF; d_gene: .; v_gene: TRBV11-2; abundance: .
CDR3aa: SAPDHDTQY; d_gene: .; v_gene: TRBV20-1; abundance: .
CDR3aa: ASSPYTGELF; d_gene: .; v_gene: TRBV12-1; abundance: .
CDR3aa: ASSQELTSGIYNEQF; d_gene: TRBD2; v_gene: TRBV4-1; abundance: .
CDR3aa: ASSSPENYGYT; d_gene: .; v_gene: TRBV11-2; abundance: .
CDR3aa: ASSEPWNTEAF; d_gene: .; v_gene: TRBV25-1; abundance: .
CDR3aa: SVADTQY; d_gene: .; v_gene: TRBV29-1; abundance: .
CDR3aa: ASSEDRTSGNTIY; d_gene: TRBD1; v_gene: TRBV2; abundance: .
CDR3aa: ASSFRRMNTEAF; d_gene: .; v_gene: TRBV27; abundance: .
CDR3aa: ASSLTGRWDEQF; d_gene: .; v_gene: TRBV5-1; abundance: .
CDR3aa: AWSVGLAGAYEQY; d_gene: TRBD2; v_gene: TRBV30; abundance: .
CDR3aa: SVASTGAETQY; d_gene: TRBD1; v_gene: TRBV29-1; abundance: .
CDR3aa: ASSSYRTSGMPNEQF; d_gene: TRBD2; v_gene: TRBV28; abundance: .
CDR3aa: ASSETGLAGVGEQY; d_gene: TRBD2; v_gene: TRBV10-1; abundance: .
CDR3aa: ASLSGDQPQH; d_gene: .; v_gene: TRBV5-1; abundance: .
CDR3aa: AIGGTSEGEQY; d_gene: TRBD2; v_gene: TRBV10-3; abundance: .
CDR3aa: ASSVVGFAGELF; d_gene: .; v_gene: TRBV9; abundance: .
CDR3aa: ASRLDQPQH; d_gene: .; v_gene: TRBV12-2; abundance: .
CDR3aa: ASSLDNGSNQPQH; d_gene: .; v_gene: TRBV5-1; abundance: once
CDR3aa: ASSFRLAGAFSTDTQY; d_gene: TRBD2; v_gene: TRBV11-2; abundance: .
CDR3aa: ATSRFRSGPYEQY; d_gene: .; v_gene: TRBV15; abundance: .
CDR3aa: ASSLRTQNTEAF; d_gene: .; v_gene: TRBV7-6; abundance: .
CDR3aa: ASSLKGGTGFYEQY; d_gene: TRBD1; v_gene: TRBV5-1; abundance: .
CDR3aa: ASSLVAGANVLT; d_gene: .; v_gene: TRBV5-1; abundance: .
CDR3aa: ASSPGAGTYGYT; d_gene: .; v_gene: TRBV18; abundance: .
CDR3aa: ASSGFVRGGVEQY; d_gene: .; v_gene: TRBV25-1; abundance: .
CDR3aa: ATSRDTETQY; d_gene: .; v_gene: TRBV15; abundance: .
CDR3aa: ASSPLRIAGIHEQF; d_gene: TRBD2; v_gene: TRBV18; abundance: .
CDR3aa: ASTRASGVNEQF; d_gene: .; v_gene: TRBV6-1; abundance: .
CDR3aa: ASSQVALGYT; d_gene: .; v_gene: TRBV7-2; abundance: .
CDR3aa: ASSPRQQGSPDTQY; d_gene: .; v_gene: TRBV11-3; abundance: .
CDR3aa: ASTRTSGTYNEQF; d_gene: TRBD2; v_gene: TRBV9; abundance: .
CDR3aa: ASSVGANANTGELF; d_gene: .; v_gene: TRBV9; abundance: .
CDR3aa: ASSLGGGYT; d_gene: .; v_gene: TRBV28; abundance: once
CDR3aa: ASSIQTSGRAHGEQF; d_gene: .; v_gene: TRBV21-1; abundance: .
CDR3aa: ASSYGRGGDTQY; d_gene: .; v_gene: TRBV6-5; abundance: .